This TCR beta chain was captured by sequencing in a study of breast tumors, draining lymph nodes, adjacent tissues. This clonotype was seen ten or more times. Its antigen is not identified. General study results and limits: Data only fit, rather than demonstrated, lymph node origin of most tumor T cells.

Samples came from axillary lymph nodes draining the breast cancer. From the multiplex PCR reads, TCRdb called clonotypes with MiXCR, one entry per CDR3 protein. There are roughly 130,000 distinct CDR3 sequences in the sample; approximately 20% occur only once, and around 3.5% lies in the top ten. In germline, CDR1 is SGHRS, CDR2 YFSETQ. CDR3 size: 16 residues. The V gene end was trimmed by 4 bases and the J gene end by 3 bases; junction bases not matched to a gene: 10. Sequenced: axillary lymph node tissue. This sequence joins TRBV5-1 and TRBJ2-3; 8 nucleotides align to TRBD2. The TCR sequence derives from a female donor with breast cancer. Some clones in this sample may be carry-over from other donors' samples. CDR3 coding DNA: TGCGCCAGCAGCCTCGGGACTAGTCAGATGACAGATACGCAGTATTTT. This encodes CASSLGTSQMTDTQYF.